Listed below are T cell receptor beta chains from one sample, sequenced in a study of blood T cells in healthy people across ages. TCRdb re-derived calls from the 5' RACE reads in MiXCR, one entry per CDR3 protein. In the table there are some 750,000 distinct CDR3 sequences, about 24% of which are singletons. The sequencing input was blood. The source of these receptors is a man between 65 and 85 years old in good health. The conserved cysteine and the conserved F or W are not part of the CDR3 here.

TRBV11-2,12,ASSFIAGTDTQY
TRBV6-5,12,ASSPSDRVYGYT
TRBV10-3,13,AISESTPSTDTQY
TRBV7-2,11,ASSLMGPSEQY
TRBV10-3,10,AISEMRDGVY
TRBV5-1,14,ASSLYVGEAGNTIY
TRBV20-1,9,SPSRVGEQF
TRBV12-3/TRBV12-4,14,ASSSPRGGRAGELF
TRBV12-3/TRBV12-4,11,ASSGSARNEQF
TRBV20-1,13,SAYNRAPSPYGYT
TRBV5-1,13,ASSYDRAPTGELF
TRBV7-2,6,ASSLEY
TRBV29-1,12,SVEKTANTGELF
TRBV12-3/TRBV12-4,13,ASSDIQQGNQPQH
TRBV20-1,11,SAPWGFGETQY